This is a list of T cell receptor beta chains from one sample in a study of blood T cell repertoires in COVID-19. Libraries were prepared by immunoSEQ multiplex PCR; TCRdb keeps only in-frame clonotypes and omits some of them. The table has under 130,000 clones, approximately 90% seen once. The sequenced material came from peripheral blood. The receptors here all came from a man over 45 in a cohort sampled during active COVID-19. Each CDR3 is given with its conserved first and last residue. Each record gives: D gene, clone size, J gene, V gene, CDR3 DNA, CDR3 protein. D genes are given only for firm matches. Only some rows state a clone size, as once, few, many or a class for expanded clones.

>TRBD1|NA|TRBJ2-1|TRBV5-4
TGTGCCAGCAGCTTCAGGACAGGGGAGCAGTTCTTC
CASSFRTGEQFF
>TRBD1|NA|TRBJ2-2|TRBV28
TGTGCCAGCAGTTCACCCGTGGACAGGGTAAAAGCGAACACCGGGGAGCTGTTTTTT
CASSSPVDRVKANTGELFF
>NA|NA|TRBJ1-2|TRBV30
TGTGCCTGGAGTGTAGACGGAGAGGGTTATGGCTACACCTTC
CAWSVDGEGYGYTF
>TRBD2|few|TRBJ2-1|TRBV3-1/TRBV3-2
TGTGCCAGCAGCCAAGATGGTCAAGGGACTAGCCTTCTTGGTGAGCAGTTCTTC
CASSQDGQGTSLLGEQFF
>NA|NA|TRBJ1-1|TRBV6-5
TGTGCCAGCAGCACGTGGGGGCAGACGAACACTGAAGCTTTCTTT
CASSTWGQTNTEAFF
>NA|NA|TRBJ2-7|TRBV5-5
TGTGCCAGCAGCTTCCTCCACGAGCAGTACTTC
CASSFLHEQYF
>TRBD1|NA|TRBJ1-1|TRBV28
TGTGCCAGCAGCTTAGGTCACAGGGGGCCAGAAGCTTTCTTT
CASSLGHRGPEAFF
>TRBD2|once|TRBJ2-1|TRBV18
TGTGCCAGCTCATACTCAACAGCGGGGGGGTACAATGAGCAGTTCTTC
CASSYSTAGGYNEQFF
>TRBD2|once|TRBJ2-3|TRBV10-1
TGCGCCAGCAGCCAAGGGACTAGCGACCGTACGCAGTATTTT
CASSQGTSDRTQYF
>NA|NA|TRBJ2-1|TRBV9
TGTGCCAGCAGCGTAGTGTCAGGGCAGGAGTTTGAGCAGTTCTTC
CASSVVSGQEFEQFF
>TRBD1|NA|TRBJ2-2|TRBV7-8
TGTGCCAGCAGCCGAGGGTTGGGACAGTTGCGCACCGGGGAGCTGTTTTTT
CASSRGLGQLRTGELFF
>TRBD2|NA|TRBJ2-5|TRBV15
TGTGCCACCAGCGCTAGCGGGAATCTAGAGACCCAGTACTTC
CATSASGNLETQYF
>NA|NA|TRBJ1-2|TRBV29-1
TGCAGCGTCCGCGTCCCCCTAAGCGATGGCTACACCTTC
CSVRVPLSDGYTF
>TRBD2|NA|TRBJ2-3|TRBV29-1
TGCAGCGTTGAGGGCGACCGGGGGGGTACAGATACGCAGTATTTT
CSVEGDRGGTDTQYF
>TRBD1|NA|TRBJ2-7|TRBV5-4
TGTGCCAGCAGCTTGGTAGGGGGCGCTTCCTACGAGCAGTACTTC
CASSLVGGASYEQYF
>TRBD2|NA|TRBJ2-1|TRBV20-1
TGCAGTGCTAGTCGGGGAGGGAACTACAATGAGCAGTTCTTC
CSASRGGNYNEQFF
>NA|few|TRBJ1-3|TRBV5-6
TGTGCCAGCAGCTTGCGGACACCTCGAAACACCATATATTTT
CASSLRTPRNTIYF
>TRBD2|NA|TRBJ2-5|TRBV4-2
TGTGCCAGCAGCCAAGAGTGGCGGGGGGTCCCAGAGACCCAGTACTTC
CASSQEWRGVPETQYF
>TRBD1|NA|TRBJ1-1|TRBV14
TGTGCCAGCAGCCACCCGAAGGGGGCCATGCAGAACACTGAAGCTTTCTTT
CASSHPKGAMQNTEAFF
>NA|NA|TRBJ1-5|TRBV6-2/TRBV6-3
TGTGCCAGCAGCCCCCGGGGGTCGGGGAACCATCAGCCCCAGCATTTT
CASSPRGSGNHQPQHF
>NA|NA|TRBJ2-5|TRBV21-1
TGTGCCAGCAGCAAAGAATATGCGCAGGAAGAGACCCAGTACTTC
CASSKEYAQEETQYF
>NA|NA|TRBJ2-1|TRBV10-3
TGTGCCATCAGTGAGTCCCCGGGAAGCAATGAGCAGTTCTTC
CAISESPGSNEQFF
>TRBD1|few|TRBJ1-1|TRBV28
TGTGCCAGCAGTCACCCAGGGGGACCCGACAACCCTGAAGCTTTCTTT
CASSHPGGPDNPEAFF
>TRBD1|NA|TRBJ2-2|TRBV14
TGTGCCAGCAGAACGGGACAGGGAGGAACCGGGGAGCTGTTTTTT
CASRTGQGGTGELFF
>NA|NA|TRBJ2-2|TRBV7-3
TGTGCCAGCAGCTCGGGACATACCACCGGGGAGCTGTTTTTT
CASSSGHTTGELFF
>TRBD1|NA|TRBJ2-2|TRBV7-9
TGTGCCAGCAGCTTAGGCCGACAGGGAAGGTACACCGGGGAGCTGTTTTTT
CASSLGRQGRYTGELFF
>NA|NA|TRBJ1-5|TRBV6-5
TGTGCCAGCAAACTCTTAGCTGATGACAATCAGCCCCAGCATTTT
CASKLLADDNQPQHF
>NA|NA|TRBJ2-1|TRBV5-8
TGTGCCAGCAAATTCGCCTACAATGAGCAGTTCTTC
CASKFAYNEQFF
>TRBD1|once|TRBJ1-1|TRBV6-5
TGTGCCAGCGTCCCTACAGGGGTGGGTCACACTGAAGCTTTCTTT
CASVPTGVGHTEAFF
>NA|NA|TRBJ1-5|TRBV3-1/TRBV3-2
TGTGCCAGCAGCCCAAATCAGCCCCAGCATTTT
CASSPNQPQHF
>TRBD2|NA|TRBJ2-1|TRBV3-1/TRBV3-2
TGTGCCAGCAGCCCTAGCGGGGGGGCCTACAATGAGCAGTTCTTC
CASSPSGGAYNEQFF
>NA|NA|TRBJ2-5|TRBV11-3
TGTGCCAGCAGCTTAGATGGCGGCAGGGAAGAGACCCAGTACTTC
CASSLDGGREETQYF
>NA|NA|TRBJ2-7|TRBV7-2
TGTGCCAGCAGCTTAACCCCAGGGATCTACGAGCAGTACTTC
CASSLTPGIYEQYF
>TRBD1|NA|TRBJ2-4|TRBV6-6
TGTGCCAGCAGTCGACAGGGTGAAAAAAACATTCAGTACTTC
CASSRQGEKNIQYF
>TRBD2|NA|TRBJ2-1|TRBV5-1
TGCGCCAGCAGCTCAGAGATTAGCGGGGGGATTATCAATGAGCAGTTCTTC
CASSSEISGGIINEQFF
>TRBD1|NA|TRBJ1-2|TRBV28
TGTGCCAGCAGTTTCTGGACAGGGGGCGAAAATAACTATGGCTACACCTTC
CASSFWTGGENNYGYTF
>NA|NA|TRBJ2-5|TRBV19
TGTGCCAGTAGTATCCAAGGTCGAGGGCCCCAGAAGGGAGAGACCCAGTACTTC
CASSIQGRGPQKGETQYF
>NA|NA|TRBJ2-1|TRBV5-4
TGTGCCAGCAGTCGATGGGGCGGGGGCCGTGACAATGAGCAGTTCTTC
CASSRWGGGRDNEQFF
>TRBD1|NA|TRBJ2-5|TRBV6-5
TGTGCCAGCAGCCCCACAGGGGGCCGGGGGACCCAGTACTTC
CASSPTGGRGTQYF
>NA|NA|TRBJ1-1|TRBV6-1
TGTGCCAGCAGTGAAAGGGAGGGCCGTGAAGCTTTCTTT
CASSEREGREAFF
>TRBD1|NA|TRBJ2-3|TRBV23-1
TGCGCCAGCAGTCAACGGGACAGGGGGCGCTTAGATACGCAGTATTTT
CASSQRDRGRLDTQYF
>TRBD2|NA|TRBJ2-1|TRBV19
TGTGCCAGTAGGCGGGGGGATGAGCAGTTCTTC
CASRRGDEQFF
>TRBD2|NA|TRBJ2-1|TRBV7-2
TGTGCCAGCAGCCCTACATTAGGGGAGGGGCGTAGTGAGCAGTTCTTC
CASSPTLGEGRSEQFF
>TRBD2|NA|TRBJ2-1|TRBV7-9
TGTGCCAGCAGCTTTCCGACTAGCGGGCGAGGGGGGTCCTACAATGAGCAGTTCTTC
CASSFPTSGRGGSYNEQFF
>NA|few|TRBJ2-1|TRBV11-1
TGTGCCAGCAGCTTTCACAGTCCAAGTGCGGGTGAGCAGTTCTTC
CASSFHSPSAGEQFF
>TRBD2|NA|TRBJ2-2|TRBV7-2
TGTGCCAGCAGCCTAGGACTAGCGGTATCCACCGGGGAGCTGTTTTTT
CASSLGLAVSTGELFF
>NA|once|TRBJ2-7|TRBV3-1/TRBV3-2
TGTGCCAGCAGCCAAGGGGACACCCGTAAGTACTTC
CASSQGDTRKYF
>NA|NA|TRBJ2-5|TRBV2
TGTGCCAGCAGTGAAGGACTGGGGGGAGGCGGGACCCAGTACTTC
CASSEGLGGGGTQYF
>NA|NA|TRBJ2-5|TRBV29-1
TGCAGCGTTGAAGAAGGGGGTGCAGAGACCCAGTACTTC
CSVEEGGAETQYF
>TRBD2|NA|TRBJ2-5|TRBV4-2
TGTGCCAGCAGCCACGGGACTAGCGGGGGGTACCAAGAGACCCAGTACTTC
CASSHGTSGGYQETQYF
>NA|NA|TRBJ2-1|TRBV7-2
TGTGCCAGCAGCTCCGGGGTCACATACAATGAGCAGTTCTTC
CASSSGVTYNEQFF
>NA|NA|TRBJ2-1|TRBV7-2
TGTGCCAGCAGCAGGAGATTACTAGGGGGCAATGAGCAGTTCTTC
CASSRRLLGGNEQFF
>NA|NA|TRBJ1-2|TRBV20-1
TGCAGTGCTAGAGTTCAGGGCGCCTACACCTTC
CSARVQGAYTF
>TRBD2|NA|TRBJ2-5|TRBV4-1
TGCGCCAGCAGCCAAGAGGGCCTAGCGGGGGTAGAGACCCAGTACTTC
CASSQEGLAGVETQYF
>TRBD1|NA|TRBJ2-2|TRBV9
TGTGCCAGCAGCCCCCAGGACAGGTCTAGCGGGGAGCTGTTTTTT
CASSPQDRSSGELFF
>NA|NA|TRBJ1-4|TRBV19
TGTGCCAGTCACACCGGGACTCATGAAAAACTGTTTTTT
CASHTGTHEKLFF
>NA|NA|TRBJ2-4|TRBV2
TGTGCCAGCAGGCCTAGGAACAAAAACATTCAGTACTTC
CASRPRNKNIQYF